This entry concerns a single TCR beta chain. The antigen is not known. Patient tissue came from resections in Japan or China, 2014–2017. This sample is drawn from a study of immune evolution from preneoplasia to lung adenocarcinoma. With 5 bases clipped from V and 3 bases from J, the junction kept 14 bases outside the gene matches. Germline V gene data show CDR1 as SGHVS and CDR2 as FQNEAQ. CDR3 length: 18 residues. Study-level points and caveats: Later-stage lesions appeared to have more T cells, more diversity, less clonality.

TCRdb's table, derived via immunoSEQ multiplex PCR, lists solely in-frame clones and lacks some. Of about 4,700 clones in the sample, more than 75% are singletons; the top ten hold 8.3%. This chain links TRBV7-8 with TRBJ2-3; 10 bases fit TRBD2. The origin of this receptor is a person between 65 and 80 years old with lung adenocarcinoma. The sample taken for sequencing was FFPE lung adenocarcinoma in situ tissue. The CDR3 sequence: CASSLGLAGEDVTDTQYF. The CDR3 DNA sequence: TGTGCCAGCAGCCTGGGGCTAGCGGGAGAGGATGTGACAGATACGCAGTATTTT.